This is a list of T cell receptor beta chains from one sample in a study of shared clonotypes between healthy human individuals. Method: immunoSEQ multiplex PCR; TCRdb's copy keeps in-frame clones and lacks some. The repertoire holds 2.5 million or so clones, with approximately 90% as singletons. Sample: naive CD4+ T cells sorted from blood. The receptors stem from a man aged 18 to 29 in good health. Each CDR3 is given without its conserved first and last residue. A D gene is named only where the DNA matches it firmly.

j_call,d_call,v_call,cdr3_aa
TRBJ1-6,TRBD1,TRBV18,ASSPREDRVQSPLH
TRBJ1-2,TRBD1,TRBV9,ASSADDRAGRISGYT
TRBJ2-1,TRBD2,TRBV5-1,ASSSLAEGGEQF
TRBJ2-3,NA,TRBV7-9,ASIETVADTQY
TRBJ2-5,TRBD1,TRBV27,ASSITGVETQY
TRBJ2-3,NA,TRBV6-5,ASSPWGAGTDTQY
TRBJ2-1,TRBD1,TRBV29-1,SVRDRASNEQF
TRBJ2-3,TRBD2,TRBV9,ASSVAASGLGSTDTQY
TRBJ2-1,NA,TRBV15,ATSSGVYNEQF
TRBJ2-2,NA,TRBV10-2,ASSEHPQGTGELF
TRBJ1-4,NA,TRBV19,ASSISRYSSEKLF
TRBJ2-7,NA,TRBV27,ASSSSRQGLYEQY
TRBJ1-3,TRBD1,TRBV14,ASRPGGPGNTIY
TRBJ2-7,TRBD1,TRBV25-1,ASGQGFDEQY
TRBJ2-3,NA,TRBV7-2,ASSRLGSTDTQY
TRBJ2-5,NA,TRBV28,ASSLNPLRGEETQY
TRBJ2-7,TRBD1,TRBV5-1,ASSSGQLTSYEQY
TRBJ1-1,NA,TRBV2,ASRGPFWDTEAF
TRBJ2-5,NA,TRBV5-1,ASKGGGETQY
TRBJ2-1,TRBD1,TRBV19,ASTPYRGWEIEASYNEQF
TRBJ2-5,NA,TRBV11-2,ASSRGTRRGFEETQY
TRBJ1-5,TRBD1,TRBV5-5,ASRSGGASNQPQH
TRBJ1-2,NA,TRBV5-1,ASSRDVGSGYT